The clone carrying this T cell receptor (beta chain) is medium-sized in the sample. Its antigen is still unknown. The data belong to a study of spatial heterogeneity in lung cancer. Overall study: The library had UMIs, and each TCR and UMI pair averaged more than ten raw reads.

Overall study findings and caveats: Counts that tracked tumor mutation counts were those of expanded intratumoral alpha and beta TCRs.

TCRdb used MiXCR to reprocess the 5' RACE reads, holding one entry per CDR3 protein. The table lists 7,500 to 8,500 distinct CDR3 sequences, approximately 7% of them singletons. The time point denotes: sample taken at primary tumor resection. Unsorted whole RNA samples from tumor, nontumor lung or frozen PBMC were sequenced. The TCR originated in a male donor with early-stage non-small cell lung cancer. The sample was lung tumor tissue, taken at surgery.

The CDR3 loop reads CASSDFSSAGSRSYEQYF. The DNA of the CDR3 is TGTGCCAGCAGCGACTTTTCTTCGGCGGGATCCCGCTCCTACGAGCAGTACTTC. This chain connects TRBV6-6 to TRBJ2-7, with D perhaps matching TRBD2 (6 bases). The CDR3 spans 18 residues. Looked up from germline, CDR1 is MNHNY and CDR2 is SVGAGI (reference sequence). The ends were cut back, 6 bases at V and 0 bases at J, with 24 bases in the middle.